The sequence of this T cell receptor beta chain was determined in a study of shared clonotypes between healthy human individuals. After removal of 5 bases from V and 3 bases from J, the junction contained 8 bases not matched to a gene. Germline V CDR1 and CDR2: MDHEN, SYDVKM. CDR3 length: 17 residues. Clones were read by immunoSEQ multiplex PCR, and TCRdb kept only the in-frame ones, dropping some. This table has some 1 million clones, around 74% appearing once. The sequenced material came from memory CD4+ T cells sorted from blood. Regarding subset: CD45RA-negative fraction. This rearrangement joins TRBV28 to TRBJ2-5, with TRBD2 identical over 14 bases. This TCR was recovered from a man between 18 and 35 years old in good health. CDR3 amino acids: CASSTETSGGAKETQYF. The CDR3 coding sequence is TGTGCCAGCAGTACCGAGACTAGCGGGGGGGCAAAAGAGACCCAGTACTTC.